What follows are 4 T cell receptor beta chains derived from one specimen sequenced in a study of OX40 agonist ivuxolimab in advanced cancers. Data came from immunoSEQ multiplex PCR; TCRdb stores just in-frame clones and leaves some out. Found here are approximately 41,000 clones, around 90% of them singletons; the top ten hold approximately 0.62%. Sequencing was performed on CD4+ or CD8+ T cells sorted from blood, taken in a trial of the OX40 agonist ivuxolimab. These receptors came from an adult with an advanced solid tumor such as melanoma, head and neck, liver or kidney cancer.

The V and J genes are TRBV5-4 and TRBJ2-1; 10 bases line up with TRBD1. V lost 4 bases to trimming and J lost 0 bases; unmatched junction nucleotides: 4. The CDR3 consists of 16 residues. Germline assignment: CDR1 SGHNT and CDR2 YYREEE (reference sequence). The chain's CDR3 is CASSPGQGFSYNEQFF. The CDR3 DNA reads TGTGCCAGCAGCCCGGGACAGGGGTTCTCCTACAATGAGCAGTTCTTC.

The rearrangement joins TRBV7-9 to TRBJ2-1; 10 positions match TRBD1. The germline CDR1 and CDR2 sequences are SEHNR and FQNEAQ (reference sequence). The CDR3 runs 13 residues. J lost 15 bases, V lost 5 bases, and 10 bases had no gene match. CDR3 sequence: CASSAGTGDLWFF. In DNA, the CDR3 is TGTGCCAGCAGCGCCGGGACAGGGGACCTTTGGTTCTTC.

This clone showed up just once. The germline gene is not matched at one end of the junction; a read error may be the cause. This chain links TRBV6-6 with TRBJ1-1; unclear D gene. The germline gives CDR1 MNHNY, CDR2 SVGAGI (reference sequence). The CDR3 loop spans 13 amino acids. The CDR3 is CASSYSPGAEAFF. The CDR3 DNA reads TGTGCCAGCAGCTACTCACCGGGAGCTGAAGCTTTCTTT.

The chain carries TRBV6-5 and TRBJ2-7; 7 positions match TRBD1. Trimming cost V 3 bases and J 5 bases; bases outside gene matches: 7. This CDR3 is built from 14 residues. Germline lookup yields CDR1 MNHEY and CDR2 SVGAGI. The CDR3 spells CASSYWGQSNEQYF. As DNA, the CDR3 is TGTGCCAGCAGTTATTGGGGACAGTCCAACGAGCAGTACTTC.